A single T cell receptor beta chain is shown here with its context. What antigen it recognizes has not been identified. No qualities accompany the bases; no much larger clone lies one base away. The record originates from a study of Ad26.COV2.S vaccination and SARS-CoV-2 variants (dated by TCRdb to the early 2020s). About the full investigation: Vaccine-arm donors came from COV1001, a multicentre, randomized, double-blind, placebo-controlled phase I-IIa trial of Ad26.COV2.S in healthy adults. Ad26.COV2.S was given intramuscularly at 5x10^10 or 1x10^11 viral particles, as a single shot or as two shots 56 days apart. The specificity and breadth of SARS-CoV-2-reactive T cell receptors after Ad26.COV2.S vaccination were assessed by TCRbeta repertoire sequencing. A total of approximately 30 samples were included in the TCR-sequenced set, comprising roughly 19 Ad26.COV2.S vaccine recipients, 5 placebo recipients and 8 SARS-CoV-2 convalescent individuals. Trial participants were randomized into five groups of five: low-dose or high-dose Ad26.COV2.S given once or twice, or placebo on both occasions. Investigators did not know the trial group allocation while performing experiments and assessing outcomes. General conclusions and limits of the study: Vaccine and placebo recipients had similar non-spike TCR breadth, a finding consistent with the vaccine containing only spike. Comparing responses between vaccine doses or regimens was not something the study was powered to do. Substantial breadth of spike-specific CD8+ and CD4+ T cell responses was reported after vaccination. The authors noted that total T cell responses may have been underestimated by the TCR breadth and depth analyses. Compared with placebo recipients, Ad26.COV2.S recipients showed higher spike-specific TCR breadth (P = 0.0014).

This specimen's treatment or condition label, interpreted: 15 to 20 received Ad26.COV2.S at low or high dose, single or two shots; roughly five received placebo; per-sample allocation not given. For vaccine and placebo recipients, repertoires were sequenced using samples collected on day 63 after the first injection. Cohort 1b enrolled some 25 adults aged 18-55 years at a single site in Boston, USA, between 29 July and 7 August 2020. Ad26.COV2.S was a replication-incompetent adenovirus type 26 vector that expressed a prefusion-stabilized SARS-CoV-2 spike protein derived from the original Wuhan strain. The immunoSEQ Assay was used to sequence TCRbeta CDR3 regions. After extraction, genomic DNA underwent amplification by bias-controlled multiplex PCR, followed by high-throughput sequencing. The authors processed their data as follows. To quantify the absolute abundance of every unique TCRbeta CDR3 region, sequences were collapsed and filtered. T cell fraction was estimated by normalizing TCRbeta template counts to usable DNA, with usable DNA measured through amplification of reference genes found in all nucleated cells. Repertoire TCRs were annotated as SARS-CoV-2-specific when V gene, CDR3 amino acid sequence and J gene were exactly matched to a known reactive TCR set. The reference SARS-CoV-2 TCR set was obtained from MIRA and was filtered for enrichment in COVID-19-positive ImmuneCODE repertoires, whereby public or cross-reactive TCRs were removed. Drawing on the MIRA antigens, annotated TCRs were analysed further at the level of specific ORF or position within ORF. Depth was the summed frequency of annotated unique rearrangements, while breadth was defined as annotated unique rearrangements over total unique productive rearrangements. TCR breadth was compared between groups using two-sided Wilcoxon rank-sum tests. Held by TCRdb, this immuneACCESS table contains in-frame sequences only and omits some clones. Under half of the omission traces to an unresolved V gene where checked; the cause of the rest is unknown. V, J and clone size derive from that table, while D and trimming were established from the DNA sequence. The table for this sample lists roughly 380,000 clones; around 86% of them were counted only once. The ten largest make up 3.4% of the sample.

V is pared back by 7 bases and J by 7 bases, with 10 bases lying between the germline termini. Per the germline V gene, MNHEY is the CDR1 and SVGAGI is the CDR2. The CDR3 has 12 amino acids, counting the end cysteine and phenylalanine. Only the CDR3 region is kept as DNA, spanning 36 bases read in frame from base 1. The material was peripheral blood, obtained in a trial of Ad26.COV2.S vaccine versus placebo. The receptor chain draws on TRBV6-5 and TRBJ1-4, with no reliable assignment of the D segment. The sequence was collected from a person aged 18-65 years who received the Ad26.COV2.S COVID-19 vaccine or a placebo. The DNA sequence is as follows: TGTGCCAGCAATTTTTATCGTGAAAAACTGTTTTTT. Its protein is CASNFYREKLFF.